The 13 T cell receptor beta chains in this list originate from one sample, sequenced in a study of blood T cell repertoires in COVID-19. The table came from immunoSEQ multiplex PCR; TCRdb's copy has only in-frame clones and leaves some out. This table has hundreds of thousands of clones, 90% appearing once. Specimen: peripheral blood. Receptors originate from a woman in her 40s with COVID-19, enrolled during active disease.

This sequence joins TRBV5-1 and TRBJ2-7, with a weak D call TRBD2 (6 bases). The CDR3 has 11 residues. Germline-derived CDR1 and CDR2 are SGHRS and YFSETQ. The ends were cut back, 7 bases at V and 5 bases at J, with 10 bases in the middle. This CDR3 reads CASRRADEQYF. CDR3 in DNA: TGCGCCAGCCGGAGGGCCGACGAGCAGTACTTC.

The chain is built from TRBV28 and TRBJ1-1; 7 bases line up with TRBD1. The CDR3 has 13 amino acids. The germline V gene encodes CDR1 MDHEN and CDR2 SYDVKM. J gave up 12 bases and V 3 bases, and 10 bases lay outside the gene matches. CDR3 coding DNA: TGTGCCAGCAGTTTGCCAGGGACAGCGGTGCCTTTCTTT. Its translation: CASSLPGTAVPFF.

The J gene is TRBJ1-6, the V gene TRBV21-1. TRBV21-1 is a listed pseudogene. The CDR3 has 14 amino acids. The CDR3 region has the DNA TGTGCCAGCGGGGAGGGGGAATGGGATTCACCCCTCCACTTT. It is translated as CASGEGEWDSPLHF.

The rearrangement uses TRBV3-1 (or the pseudogene TRBV3-2) and TRBJ2-5; weak D call: TRBD2 (6 bases). V lost 8 bases to trimming and J lost 1 base, with 11 bases between them. Germline V gene sequence: CDR1 LGHDT, CDR2 YNNKEL (reference sequence). The CDR3 totals 13 residues. The CDR3 nucleotides read TGTGCCAGCTCTCTAGCGAGCCAAGAGACCCAGTACTTC. This encodes CASSLASQETQYF.

The rearrangement links TRBV11-1 to TRBJ1-2, with 7 bases fitting TRBD1. The CDR3 extends over 14 amino acids. With 5 bases clipped from V and 4 bases from J, the junction kept 7 bases outside the gene matches. The V gene's germline CDR1 is SGHAT and CDR2 FQDESV (reference sequence). Here the CDR3 reads CASSPYRGRYGYTF. CDR3 coding DNA: TGTGCCAGCAGCCCCTACAGGGGACGCTATGGCTACACCTTC.

The chain combines TRBV29-1 with TRBJ2-1; TRBD2 agrees at 9 bases. There are 14 residues in the CDR3. V was pared by 3 bases and J by 8 bases, with 8 bases of the junction left unmatched. Germline CDR1 is SQVTM and CDR2 is ANQGSEA. The chain's CDR3 is CSVEVAGVGDEQFF. DNA of the CDR3: TGCAGCGTTGAGGTAGCGGGAGTGGGAGATGAGCAGTTCTTC.

The rearrangement joins TRBV4-1 to TRBJ2-7, with 9 bases that match TRBD2. In germline, CDR1 is MGHRA, CDR2 YSYEKL. CDR3 size: 16 residues. V trimming: 1 base; J trimming: 4 bases; junction bases outside the gene matches: 8. The CDR3 is CASSQGRASGIYEQYF. As DNA, the CDR3 is TGCGCCAGCAGCCAAGGGCGGGCTAGCGGGATTTACGAGCAGTACTTC.

The rearrangement links TRBV11-3 to TRBJ2-4; D is unclear. The V end was cut by 6 bases, the J end by 0 bases, with 6 bases between. The CDR3 has 13 amino acids. CDR1 and CDR2 (germline): SGHNT, YENEEA. Here the CDR3 DNA reads TGTGCCAGCAGTACGGGAGCCAAAAACATTCAGTACTTC. It yields the protein CASSTGAKNIQYF.

V usage is TRBV7-8 and J usage is TRBJ2-7, with 8 bases that match TRBD2. The CDR3 loop spans 12 amino acids. Germline CDR1 SGHVS, CDR2 FQNEAQ. Unmatched junction bases numbered 7, after V lost 10 bases and J lost 5 bases. In nucleotides, the CDR3 is TGTGCCACCTCTAGCGGGCTTAACGAGCAGTACTTC. This encodes CATSSGLNEQYF. Combining the CDR3 with reference TRBV7-8 and TRBJ2-7 gives the whole variable domain GAGVSQSPRYKVAKRGQDVALRCDPISGHVSLFWYQQALGQGPEFLTYFQNEAQLDKSGLPSDRFFAERPEGSVSTLKIQRTQQEDSAVYLCATSSGLNEQYFGPGTRLTVT.

This sequence joins TRBV6-2 or TRBV6-3 and TRBJ1-1, with 9 bases that match TRBD1. Trimming cost V 0 bases and J 6 bases; bases outside gene matches: 5. The germline V gene encodes CDR1 MNHEY and CDR2 SVGEGT. This CDR3 region has 15 residues. The CDR3 spells CASSYSKDRGSEAFF. The DNA for the CDR3 is TGTGCCAGCAGTTACTCGAAGGACAGGGGCTCTGAAGCTTTCTTT.

The chain has TRBV18 and TRBJ1-1, with D possibly being TRBD1 (6 bases). Looked up from germline, CDR1 is KGHSH and CDR2 is LQKENI. The CDR3 consists of 14 residues. Trimming removed 3 bases from V and 6 bases from J, with 14 bases in between. In nucleotides, the CDR3 is TGTGCCAGCTCACCGCCAGGGGTGATCCCTGAAGCTTTCTTT. Protein sequence: CASSPPGVIPEAFF.

The chain is built from TRBV7-3 and TRBJ2-7; D might be TRBD2 (5 bases). V lost 5 bases and J lost 6, with 17 bases in between. Germline CDR1 SGHTA, CDR2 FQGTGA. The CDR3 runs to 14 residues. CDR3 region: CASSRYLASAEQYF. The CDR3 DNA reads as TGTGCCAGCAGCCGGTACCTAGCCTCCGCCGAGCAGTACTTC.

This chain links TRBV28 with TRBJ1-5; 8 nucleotides align to TRBD1. CDR3 length equals 14 residues. Germline V gene sequence: CDR1 MDHEN, CDR2 SYDVKM. The ends lost 5 bases at V and 7 bases at J; junction bases unmatched: 7. The CDR3 coding sequence is TGTGCCAGCAGTCAAACAGGGGGTTACCAGCCCCAGCATTTT. This encodes CASSQTGGYQPQHF.